These T cell receptor beta chains were read from a single sample in a study of shared clonotypes between healthy human individuals. The method was immunoSEQ multiplex PCR; TCRdb's version includes in-frame clones alone and lacks a portion of them. The data show about 480,000 clones, 60% to 80% seen once. The specimen sequenced was PBMCs. Receptors originate from a woman aged 40 to 49 in good health. Some clones in this sample may be carry-over from other donors' samples. The CDR3 runs from the conserved cysteine through the conserved F or W. The D gene is left open where the match is weak.

J gene | D gene | V gene | CDR3 protein
TRBJ2-3 | TRBD2 | TRBV11-3 | CASSYGTSESTDTQYF
TRBJ1-2 | NA | TRBV7-2 | CASRAYGYTF
TRBJ1-1 | TRBD1 | TRBV6-5 | CASSYSPGQGAEAFF
TRBJ2-5 | TRBD2 | TRBV9 | CASSVGASGRASETQYF
TRBJ2-5 | TRBD2 | TRBV28 | CASSAGLAGTETQYF
TRBJ2-7 | NA | TRBV7-9 | CASSSAAFDITYEQYF
TRBJ2-7 | TRBD1 | TRBV6-1 | CASSELGQGSAEQYF
TRBJ2-3 | TRBD2 | TRBV5-1 | CASSLGFGSGSSDTQYF
TRBJ2-7 | NA | TRBV5-1 | CASSEDRYEQYF
TRBJ1-2 | NA | TRBV6-1 | CASRRVDGDNYGYTF
TRBJ2-1 | NA | TRBV4-2 | CASSPRDPTPDEQFF
TRBJ2-2 | TRBD2 | TRBV18 | CASSPPLAGGTGELFF
TRBJ2-7 | TRBD2 | TRBV7-2 | CASSLAGGPKQYF
TRBJ1-1 | TRBD1 | TRBV7-8 | CASSLWTGLNTEAFF
TRBJ2-2 | NA | TRBV29-1 | CSVFDSANTGELFF
TRBJ2-5 | NA | TRBV18 | CASSPGSQETQYF
TRBJ1-2 | TRBD1 | TRBV18 | CASSPQTGIDDGYTF
TRBJ2-3 | NA | TRBV6-4 | CASSDKGGTDTQYF
TRBJ1-4 | TRBD1 | TRBV2 | CASRQDRGRNEKLFF
TRBJ2-3 | TRBD1 | TRBV7-9 | CASSYRTGGTDTQYF
TRBJ1-1 | NA | TRBV5-1 | CASRSTPNTEAFF
TRBJ1-2 | NA | TRBV7-9 | CASSFNRVGYTF
TRBJ2-4 | NA | TRBV6-1 | CASSEFSPIQYF